One and the same sample provided the 2 T cell receptor beta chains below, sequenced in a study of CD8 T cells in ankylosing spondylitis. Study-level results: A TCR beta motif of under 10 highly homologous variants seemed to mark ankylosing spondylitis blood.

TCRdb re-derived calls from the 5' RACE reads in MiXCR, one entry per CDR3 protein. Of about 420,000 distinct CDR3 sequences in the sample, about a fifth were seen once. Their recognized antigens are unknown. The sample taken for sequencing was blood, either unsorted or a sorted T cell fraction (not recorded which). The origin of the receptors is a male donor with ankylosing spondylitis.

This clonotype was recorded a few times. This chain links TRBV29-1 with TRBJ1-2, with 10 bases matching TRBD1. Looked up from germline, CDR1 is SQVTM and CDR2 is ANQGSEA. V trimming: 7 bases; J trimming: 4 bases; junction bases outside the gene matches: 6. The CDR3 extends over 13 amino acids. The CDR3 is CSAGQGEAYGYTF. DNA for the CDR3: TGCAGCGCCGGACAGGGGGAAGCCTATGGCTACACCTTC.

The chain uses TRBV9 and TRBJ2-1, with 8 bases identical to TRBD2. V dropped 1 base and J dropped 9; count of bases not matched to a gene: 9. The V gene's germline CDR1 is SGDLS and CDR2 YYNGEE. The CDR3 is made up of 15 amino acids. The CDR3 region is CASSVRTSYSGEQFF. The CDR3 region has the DNA TGTGCCAGCAGCGTAAGGACTAGCTATTCGGGTGAGCAGTTCTTC.